This T cell receptor (beta chain) was profiled in a study of shared clonotypes between healthy human individuals (dated by TCRdb to 2019 to 2021). Regarding the research as a whole: The cohort comprised a couple of women and three men aged 18 to 49 years. Each donor's leukapheresis produced roughly between roughly 0.85 and 10 billion PBMCs. To increase sequencing depth and limit assay-specific biases, TCR repertoire library preparation and sequencing were carried out by different laboratories using diverse techniques. Blood TCR repertoires of about 5 healthy adults were deeply sequenced to estimate repertoire size and the extent of clonotype sharing between individuals. Findings and caveats that apply to the study as a whole: Pairwise subsampling indicated that sequencing depth was expected to affect the degree of clonotype sharing among donors. The small number of donors limited the genetic and exposure-history diversity represented. Sampling was restricted to blood, and TCR repertoires in tissue are likely to differ from TCR repertoires in blood.

The CDR3 sequence holds 16 residues, the cysteine and phenylalanine included. The entry retains the CDR3 DNA only, 48 bases that are in frame from base 1. Between the V and J ends, shortened by 5 bases and 4 bases respectively, the junction contains 20 bases. CDR1 and CDR2 are read off the germline V gene as SGHAT and FQNNGV. Using the deep immunoSEQ assay, multiplex PCR amplified TCR CDR3 regions from genomic DNA. Extracted genomic DNA from each cell subset was spread evenly across all wells of several immunoSEQ 96-well plates, with each plate serving as a replicate. For unsorted PBMC, about 270 ng of genomic DNA, equivalent to around 30,000 T cell genomes, went into each replicate PCR. Genomic DNA from unsorted PBMC was sequenced over ten immunoSEQ deep assay plates. The purified libraries were quantified using a Qubit 3.0 fluorometer, sized with a Bioanalyzer 2100, and then quantified again using the KAPA Library Quantification kit. A separate single-read 150-cycle Illumina NextSeq 550 flow cell was used to sequence each immunoSEQ 96-well plate. The original pipeline was this. The immunoSEQ output contained only junctional sequences without quality scores, so filtering could not match that applied to full-length reads. Sequences were annotated with PyIR, a Python wrapper for IgBLAST v1.9, using IMGT germline references to assign V/J genes and CDR3. Reads were removed for weak V/J assignments (E-value above 1e-6), missing CDR3, stop codons, out-of-frame junctions, or ambiguous translated residues. A V3J clonotype was defined by an identical inferred V gene, J gene, and CDR3 amino acid sequence. The percentage overlap between two repertoires was calculated by dividing the number of shared unique clonotypes by the size of the smaller repertoire. RTK rarefaction, the Chao1 estimator, and Recon v2.1 estimates of unobserved clonotypes were used to assess repertoire richness. TCRdb re-hosts the immuneACCESS table, in-frame sequences only. Its copies lack some clones; in the studies checked, an unresolved V gene accounts for under half of them, and the cause for the rest is not known. From that table come the V and J calls and clone size; the DNA was used to work out D and trimming. This sample holds 520,000 or so clones; about four fifths were observed only once. Of the sample, 13% is held by the ten largest clones.

In the case of this clone: Its antigen is unknown. Base qualities are not recorded, but no much larger clone differs from it by a single base.

Donors were healthy HIV-negative adults with no recently reported acute infections or vaccinations. Only Caucasian adults living in Nashville, Tennessee, USA were represented among the donors. For unsorted samples, about 85 million PBMCs were counted and genomic DNA was extracted with the QIAamp DNA Blood Mini kit. Blood was obtained by leukapheresis, after which PBMCs were separated by Ficoll-Histopaque density gradient centrifugation and cryopreserved in liquid nitrogen vapor phase. The source material was PBMCs. The origin of this receptor is a woman between 40 and 50 years old in good health. Some clones in this sample may be carry-over from other donors' samples. Rearrangement joined TRBV11-2 to TRBJ1-2; TRBD1 could be the D gene, as 5 bases match. The nucleotide sequence reads TGTGCCAGCAGCCGCCGGACGGGGCAGGGCCTCTATGGCTACACCTTC. The resulting protein is CASSRRTGQGLYGYTF.